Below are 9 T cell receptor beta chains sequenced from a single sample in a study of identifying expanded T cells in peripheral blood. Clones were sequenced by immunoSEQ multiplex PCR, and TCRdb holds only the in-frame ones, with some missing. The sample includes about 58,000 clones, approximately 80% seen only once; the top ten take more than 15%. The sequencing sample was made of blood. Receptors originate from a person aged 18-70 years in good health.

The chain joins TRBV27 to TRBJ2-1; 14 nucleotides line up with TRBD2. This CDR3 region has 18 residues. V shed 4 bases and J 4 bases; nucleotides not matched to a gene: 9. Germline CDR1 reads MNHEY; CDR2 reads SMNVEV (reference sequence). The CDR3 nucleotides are TGTGCCAGCAGTTCCGGGACTAGCGGGAGTGGGGGATACAATGAGCAGTTCTTC. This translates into CASSSGTSGSGGYNEQFF.

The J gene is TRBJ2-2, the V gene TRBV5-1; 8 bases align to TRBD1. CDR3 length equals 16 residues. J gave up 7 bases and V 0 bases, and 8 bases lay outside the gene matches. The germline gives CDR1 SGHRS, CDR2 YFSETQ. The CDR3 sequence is CASSLGAGGSLGELFF. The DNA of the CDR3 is TGCGCCAGCAGCTTGGGGGCAGGGGGCTCCCTCGGGGAGCTGTTTTTT.

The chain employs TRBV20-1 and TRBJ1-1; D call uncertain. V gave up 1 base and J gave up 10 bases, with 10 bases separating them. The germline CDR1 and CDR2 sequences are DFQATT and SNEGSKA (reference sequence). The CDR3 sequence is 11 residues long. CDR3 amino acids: CSARVPAGAFF. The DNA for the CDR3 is TGCAGTGCTAGAGTTCCAGCGGGAGCTTTCTTT.

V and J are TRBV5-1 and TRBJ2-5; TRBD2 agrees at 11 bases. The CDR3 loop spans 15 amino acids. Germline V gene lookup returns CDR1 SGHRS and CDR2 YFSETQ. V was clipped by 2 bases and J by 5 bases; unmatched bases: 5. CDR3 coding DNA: TGCGCCAGCAGCTTTAGCGGGGGGGCCGGGGAGACCCAGTACTTC. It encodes CASSFSGGAGETQYF.

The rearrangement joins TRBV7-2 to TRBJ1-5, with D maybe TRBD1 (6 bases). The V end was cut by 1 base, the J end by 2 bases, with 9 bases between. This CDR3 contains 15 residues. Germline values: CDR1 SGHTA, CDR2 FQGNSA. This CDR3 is CASSLGEGGNQPQHF. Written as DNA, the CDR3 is TGTGCCAGCAGCTTAGGCGAGGGGGGCAATCAGCCCCAGCATTTT.

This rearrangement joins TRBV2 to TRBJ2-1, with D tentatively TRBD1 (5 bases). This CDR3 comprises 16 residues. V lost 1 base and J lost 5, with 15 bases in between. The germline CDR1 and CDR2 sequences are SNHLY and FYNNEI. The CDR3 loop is CASSEVDTGLNNEQFF. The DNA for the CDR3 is TGTGCCAGCAGTGAAGTGGACACCGGTTTAAACAATGAGCAGTTCTTC.

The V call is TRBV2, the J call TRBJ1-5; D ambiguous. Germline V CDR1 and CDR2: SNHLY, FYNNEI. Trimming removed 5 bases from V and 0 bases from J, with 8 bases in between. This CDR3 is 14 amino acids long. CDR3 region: CASSPDYSNQPQHF. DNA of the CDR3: TGTGCCAGCAGTCCTGATTATAGCAATCAGCCCCAGCATTTT.

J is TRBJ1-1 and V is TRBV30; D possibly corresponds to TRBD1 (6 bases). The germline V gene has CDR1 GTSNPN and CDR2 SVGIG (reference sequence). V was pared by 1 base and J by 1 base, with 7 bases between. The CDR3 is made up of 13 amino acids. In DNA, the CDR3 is TGTGCCTGGAGTGGACAGGCGAACACTGAAGCTTTCTTT. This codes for CAWSGQANTEAFF.

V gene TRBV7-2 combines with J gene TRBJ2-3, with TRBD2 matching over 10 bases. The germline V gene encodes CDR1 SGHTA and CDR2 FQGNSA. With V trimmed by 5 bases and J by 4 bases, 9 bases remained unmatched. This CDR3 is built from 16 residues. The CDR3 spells CASSTLAGAPADTQYF. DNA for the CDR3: TGTGCCAGCAGCACCCTAGCGGGAGCCCCTGCAGATACGCAGTATTTT.